Listed below are T cell receptor beta chains from one sample, sequenced in a study of technical replicates of blood from several donors. TCRdb's table, derived via immunoSEQ multiplex PCR, lists solely in-frame clones and lacks some. The table lists 75,000 to 90,000 clones, just over 90% of them singletons. The sequenced sample was T cells isolated from PBMCs. Every receptor here comes from a human donor in good health. Both conserved end residues are part of each CDR3. A D gene is named only where the DNA matches it firmly. Clone sizes are given selectively: once, few, many, or a class where the clone is expanded.

V	D	J	size	DNA	CDR3
TRBV5-1	TRBD2	TRBJ2-7	.	TGCGCCAGCAGCTTCGGACTAGCGGGAGTAATCGACGAGCAGTACTTC	CASSFGLAGVIDEQYF
TRBV5-1	TRBD1	TRBJ2-5	.	TGCGCCAGCAGGGCGACAGGGTATGAGACCCAGTACTTC	CASRATGYETQYF
TRBV4-1	TRBD1	TRBJ2-7	.	TGCGCCAGCAGCCCGACAGGGGGCTGGGGCGAGCAGTACTTC	CASSPTGGWGEQYF
TRBV28	.	TRBJ1-1	.	TGTGCCAGCAGTTGGGCGACTGAAGCTTTCTTT	CASSWATEAFF
TRBV28	.	TRBJ2-2	.	TGTGCCAGCAGTTTATTAGTCCAGCGGAGCACCGGGGAGCTGTTTTTT	CASSLLVQRSTGELFF
TRBV6-5	TRBD1	TRBJ1-5	once	TGTGCCAGCAGCCCGACAGGGAACAATCAGCCCCAGCATTTT	CASSPTGNNQPQHF
TRBV19	.	TRBJ2-1	.	TGTGCCAGCCACAACCGTGGGGGGGCGGGTGAGCAGTTCTTC	CASHNRGGAGEQFF
TRBV28	TRBD1	TRBJ1-2	once	TGTGCCAGCAGTTTATTTGGGACAGGGGACTATGGCTACACCTTC	CASSLFGTGDYGYTF
TRBV6-5	TRBD2	TRBJ2-2	.	TGTGCCAGCAGTAGGTTAGCGGGAGCTCTCGGGGAGCTGTTTTTT	CASSRLAGALGELFF
TRBV19	.	TRBJ1-2	.	TGTGCCAGTCTGACAGTTAACTATGGCTACACCTTC	CASLTVNYGYTF
TRBV20-1	TRBD2	TRBJ2-7	.	TGCAGTGCTAGAGGGGGGGGAGAGCAGTACTTC	CSARGGGEQYF
TRBV27	.	TRBJ1-2	.	TGTGCCAGCAGTTTAATGGCAGGGCGTGACTATGGCTACACCTTC	CASSLMAGRDYGYTF
TRBV7-9	.	TRBJ1-4	.	TGTGCCAGCAGCCGAACAGGGTCGGTATCGACTAATGAAAAACTGTTTTTT	CASSRTGSVSTNEKLFF
TRBV6-5	.	TRBJ1-3	.	TGTGCCAGCAGTTACGCGGCGGGGGCTAGAAACACCATATATTTT	CASSYAAGARNTIYF
TRBV5-6	.	TRBJ2-2	.	TGTGCCAGCAGCTTGGCGGGAAGTAAAAGCACCGGGGAGCTGTTTTTT	CASSLAGSKSTGELFF
TRBV5-1	TRBD2	TRBJ2-1	.	TGCGCCAGCACCGCGGGGGGGAGCTCCTACAATGAGCAGTTCTTC	CASTAGGSSYNEQFF
TRBV9	TRBD1	TRBJ2-1	.	TGTGCCAGCAGCGTAGGACAGGGGAACAATGAGCAGTTCTTC	CASSVGQGNNEQFF
TRBV5-1	TRBD1	TRBJ1-6	.	TGCGCCAGCAGGATGGAGTACAGGGGGATCGGATCACCCCTCCACTTT	CASRMEYRGIGSPLHF
TRBV28	.	TRBJ2-5	.	TGTGCCAGCAATCAGGGCCAAGAGACCCAGTACTTC	CASNQGQETQYF
TRBV19	.	TRBJ1-4	.	TGTGCCAGTACCCTAAAATGGGGGCCGTATGAAAAACTGTTTTTT	CASTLKWGPYEKLFF
TRBV2	.	TRBJ2-7	.	TGTGCCAGCGGGGGCGGCTCGGGGTACGAGCAGTACTTC	CASGGGSGYEQYF
TRBV19	.	TRBJ2-7	once	TGTGCCAGTAGTATAGCCGCGGAGGTGAACGAGCAGTACTTC	CASSIAAEVNEQYF
TRBV27	TRBD2	TRBJ2-2	.	TGTGCCAGCAGTTTACGGCGGGGGGGCGTGGAGCTGTTTTTT	CASSLRRGGVELFF
TRBV5-1	.	TRBJ1-1	.	TGCGCCAGCGCATTACAGGGTGCTGATATTGAAGCTTTCTTT	CASALQGADIEAFF
TRBV4-1	.	TRBJ2-4	.	TGCGCCAGCAGCCAAGGTCCCCGGGGCTCGAGGAGGGACATTCAGTACTTC	CASSQGPRGSRRDIQYF
TRBV28	.	TRBJ2-7	once	TGTGCCAGCGTGGACAGCTTTTCCTACGAGCAGTACTTC	CASVDSFSYEQYF
TRBV4-1	TRBD1	TRBJ1-1	.	TGCGCCAGCAGCCAAACCGGGACAGGGCCTGAAGCTTTCTTT	CASSQTGTGPEAFF
TRBV27	.	TRBJ1-2	once	TGTGCCAGCAGCCACTCCAGGGCGGCCTATGGCTACACCTTC	CASSHSRAAYGYTF
TRBV5-1	TRBD1	TRBJ1-3	.	TGCGCCAGCAGCTTTGGGGCAGGACGGACAGGGGGAAACACCATATATTTT	CASSFGAGRTGGNTIYF
TRBV5-1	.	TRBJ1-1	.	TGCGCCAGCAGCTGGAACCTTAACAGGGTAGGTCACACTGAAGCTTTCTTT	CASSWNLNRVGHTEAFF
TRBV6-1	.	TRBJ1-1	.	TGTGCCAGCAGTGGGGGGCAGGGACGGACTGAAGCTTTCTTT	CASSGGQGRTEAFF
TRBV28	TRBD1	TRBJ1-2	.	TGTGCCAGCAGTCTACCGCCGGGACAGGGGGCCCTATCCCTCGATTTC	CASSLPPGQGALSLDF
TRBV5-1	.	TRBJ2-3	.	TGCGCCAGCAGCGGAGACAGTAGTGTCCCAGATACGCAGTATTTT	CASSGDSSVPDTQYF
TRBV7-2	.	TRBJ1-2	.	TGTGCCAGCAGCTTGATAGGCGGGAACTATGGCTACACCTTC	CASSLIGGNYGYTF
TRBV4-2	.	TRBJ1-1	once	TGTGCCAGCAGCTTACAGGGATCGCTCAACACTGAAGCTTTCTTT	CASSLQGSLNTEAFF